The next 30 T cell receptor beta chains were all read from a single sample in a study of blood T cell repertoires in COVID-19. Assay: immunoSEQ multiplex PCR; the TCRdb copy retains only in-frame clones and omits some. The data hold more than 90,000 clones, with 86% observed a single time. The sample comprised peripheral blood. The receptors stem from a man aged 35-49 years with acute or convalescent COVID-19.

This chain connects TRBV24-1 to TRBJ1-2; D is perhaps TRBD1 (6 bases). V was clipped by 9 bases and J by 6 bases, with 13 bases between them. The CDR3 runs 12 residues. Germline V lookup: CDR1 KGHDR, CDR2 SFDVKD. DNA of the CDR3: TGTGCCACCCGAAGGGGGATGGATGGCTACACCTTC. Amino acid sequence: CATRRGMDGYTF.

The chain uses TRBV30 and TRBJ1-2, with a weak D call TRBD1 (6 bases). CDR3 size: 13 residues. Germline V gives CDR1 GTSNPN, CDR2 SVGIG (reference sequence). The chain's CDR3 is CAYDRLANYGYTF. DNA for the CDR3: TGTGCTTACGACAGGCTAGCTAACTATGGCTACACCTTC.

This chain joins TRBV7-3 and TRBJ1-6, with D possibly being TRBD1 (5 bases). Trimming removed 0 bases from V and 5 bases from J, with 5 bases in between. Germline V gene data show CDR1 as SGHTA and CDR2 as FQGTGA. This CDR3 is built from 14 residues. CDR3 sequence: CASSLTQDNSPLHF. CDR3 DNA: TGTGCCAGCAGCTTAACACAGGATAATTCACCCCTCCACTTT.

The chain joins TRBV29-1 to TRBJ1-3; D is uncertain. The germline CDR1 and CDR2 sequences are SQVTM and ANQGSEA. The V end was cut by 7 bases, the J end by 0 bases, with 4 bases between. CDR3 length: 11 residues. CDR3 coding DNA: TGCAGCGCCAGCTCTGGAAACACCATATATTTT. It is translated as CSASSGNTIYF.

The J gene is TRBJ2-3, the V gene TRBV4-3; D might be TRBD2 (5 bases). The germline CDR1 and CDR2 sequences are LGHNA and YSLEER. Trimming stripped 4 bases from V and 2 bases from J, with 13 bases between. This CDR3 comprises 15 residues. The CDR3 spells CASSPHLGDTDTQYF. In DNA form, the CDR3 reads TGCGCCAGCAGCCCACACTTGGGAGACACAGATACGCAGTATTTT.

This clone turned up a few times. This chain uses TRBV30 with TRBJ2-7, with a weak D call TRBD2 (5 bases). CDR3 size: 13 residues. Trimming cost V 2 bases and J 5 bases, with 13 bases left between them. Germline V gives CDR1 GTSNPN, CDR2 SVGIG (reference sequence). The CDR3 DNA reads as TGTGCCTGGAGTAGAGGACTGCTAAACGAGCAGTACTTC. It translates to CAWSRGLLNEQYF.

The chain recombines TRBV25-1 with TRBJ1-4, with D possibly matching TRBD1 (6 bases). CDR1 and CDR2 from the germline V gene are MGHDK and SYGVNS. Trimming cost V 6 bases and J 3 bases, with 14 bases left between them. This CDR3 has 15 amino acids. CDR3 sequence: CASRATGQPNEKLFF. The CDR3 DNA sequence: TGTGCCAGCAGGGCGACGGGACAACCTAATGAAAAACTGTTTTTT.

The chain employs TRBV2 and TRBJ1-2; 7 bases are shared with TRBD1. Unmatched junction bases numbered 5, after V lost 5 bases and J lost 8 bases. Germline values: CDR1 SNHLY, CDR2 FYNNEI. This CDR3 comprises 12 residues. In nucleotides, the CDR3 is TGTGCCAGCAGTCCAGGGGGATGGGGCTACACCTTC. This translates into CASSPGGWGYTF.

The gene calls are TRBV19 and TRBJ1-5; D call uncertain. Between the trimmed V and J ends, which lost 8 bases and 0 bases, there was a span of 17 bases. There are 16 residues in the CDR3. Germline V lookup: CDR1 LNHDA, CDR2 SQIVND (reference sequence). This chain's CDR3 is CASQIKRDYSNQPQHF. CDR3 DNA sequence: TGTGCCAGTCAAATCAAAAGAGATTATAGCAATCAGCCCCAGCATTTT.

The chain couples TRBV25-1 to TRBJ2-5; 15 nucleotides line up with TRBD2. This CDR3 contains 18 residues. Trimming removed 6 bases from V and 1 base from J; junction bases left unmatched: 9. CDR1 and CDR2 (germline): MGHDK, SYGVNS. CDR3 nucleotides: TGTGCCAGCAGACAAAACGGACTAGCGGGAGGGCGCCAAGAGACCCAGTACTTC. This sequence encodes CASRQNGLAGGRQETQYF. Drawing the rest from reference TRBV25-1 and TRBJ2-5, the complete variable domain is EADIYQTPRYLVIGTGKKITLECSQTMGHDKMYWYQQDPGMELHLIHYSYGVNSTEKGDLSSESTVSRIRTEHFPLTLESARPSHTSQYLCASRQNGLAGGRQETQYFGPGTRLLVL.

This clone has a handful of counts. The genes are TRBV10-3 and TRBJ2-1, with 15 positions matching TRBD2. Germline loops: CDR1 ENHRY, CDR2 SYGVKD. The V and J ends lost 6 bases and 1 base, in that order; junction bases with no gene match: 10. The CDR3 spans 19 residues. CDR3 in amino acids: CAIRASGTSGGLSYNEQFF. The CDR3 bases are TGTGCCATCAGGGCCTCCGGGACTAGCGGGGGGCTATCCTACAATGAGCAGTTCTTC.

V usage is TRBV19 and J usage is TRBJ1-5; D not certain. Trimming left V 1 base short and J 6 bases short, with 13 bases between. Germline lookup yields CDR1 LNHDA and CDR2 SQIVND (reference sequence). This CDR3 spans 15 amino acids. CDR3 sequence reads: CASSIGSGPGQPQHF. CDR3 nucleotides: TGTGCCAGTAGTATAGGGAGCGGCCCGGGTCAGCCCCAGCATTTT.

This clone was picked up one time. The chain uses TRBV4-3 and TRBJ2-3; D may be TRBD2 (5 bases). The germline CDR1 and CDR2 sequences are LGHNA and YSLEER. There are 15 residues in the CDR3. Trimming took off 0 bases at V and 5 bases at J, with 12 bases between the two ends. The CDR3 DNA reads TGCGCCAGCAGCCAAGATTGGGGTGGGAGAGATACGCAGTATTTT. This encodes CASSQDWGGRDTQYF.

The chain is built from TRBV11-2 and TRBJ1-2; weak D call: TRBD1 (6 bases). This CDR3 region has 12 residues. Germline assignment: CDR1 SGHAT and CDR2 FQNNGV. Between the trimmed V and J ends, which lost 5 bases and 8 bases, there was a span of 12 bases. This chain's CDR3 is CASSVTGWGYTF. The CDR3 DNA reads TGTGCCAGCAGCGTTACAGGGTGGGGCTACACCTTC. Full variable domain (remainder filled in from reference TRBV11-2 and TRBJ1-2): EAGVAQSPRYKIIEKRQSVAFWCNPISGHATLYWYQQILGQGPKLLIQFQNNGVVDDSQLPKDRFSAERLKGVDSTLKIQPAKLEDSAVYLCASSVTGWGYTFGSGTRLTVV.

V is TRBV7-2 and J is TRBJ2-7; TRBD1 is a possible D gene (7 bases). The CDR3 runs 15 residues. The V and J ends lost 3 bases and 7 bases respectively, with 19 bases between them. Germline CDR1 and CDR2: SGHTA and FQGNSA. The CDR3, as DNA: TGTGCCAGCAGCTTTGGAACAGGGGCGGCGGGGGAGCAGTACTTC. Amino acids: CASSFGTGAAGEQYF.

The chain is built from TRBV5-6 and TRBJ1-4, with 7 bases lining up with TRBD1. This CDR3 region has 15 residues. The V and J ends lost 2 bases and 8 bases, in that order; junction bases with no gene match: 9. The germline gives CDR1 SGHDT, CDR2 YYEEEE. The CDR3 sequence: CASSFRGLGTEKLFF. In DNA form, the CDR3 reads TGTGCCAGCAGCTTTAGGGGGCTGGGGACCGAAAAACTGTTTTTT.

The chain joins TRBV5-1 to TRBJ1-1, with D hard to call. The CDR3 loop spans 12 amino acids. The V end lost 5 bases, the J end lost 1 base, and 6 bases lay between the germline ends. Germline loops: CDR1 SGHRS, CDR2 YFSETQ. CDR3 coding DNA: TGCGCCAGCAGTACAGAGAACACTGAAGCTTTCTTT. This encodes CASSTENTEAFF.

This clone has more than one count but fewer than ten. This chain connects TRBV30 to TRBJ1-5, with 9 bases fitting TRBD1. Germline lookup yields CDR1 GTSNPN and CDR2 SVGIG (reference sequence). The CDR3 length is 13 residues. Unmatched junction bases numbered 2, after V lost 5 bases and J lost 3 bases. CDR3 in DNA: TGTGCCTGGGGACAGGGGCCCAATCAGCCCCAGCATTTT. Translation gives CAWGQGPNQPQHF.

The V call is TRBV4-3, the J call TRBJ1-3, with D uncertain. This CDR3 has 16 residues. Trimming pared 0 bases from V and 0 bases from J, leaving 9 bases between. Germline-derived CDR1 and CDR2 are LGHNA and YSLEER. CDR3 DNA sequence: TGCGCCAGCAGCCAAGATATGAGGGACTCTGGAAACACCATATATTTT. Amino acids: CASSQDMRDSGNTIYF.

V is TRBV10-3 and J is TRBJ2-5; 9 bases map to TRBD2. The CDR3 loop spans 17 amino acids. V lost 0 bases and J lost 5; bases outside the gene matches: 10. The germline gives CDR1 ENHRY, CDR2 SYGVKD. The CDR3 reads CAISESLAGGEEETQYF. The CDR3 DNA reads TGTGCCATCAGTGAGTCGTTGGCGGGGGGGGAAGAGGAGACCCAGTACTTC.

J is TRBJ1-1 and V is TRBV5-6; 8 nucleotides agree with TRBD1. Germline CDR1 and CDR2: SGHDT and YYEEEE. This CDR3 comprises 14 residues. J was trimmed by 1 base and V by 6 bases; bases with no gene match: 5. CDR3 DNA sequence: TGTGCCAGCAACAGACAGGGGACGAACACTGAAGCTTTCTTT. Protein sequence: CASNRQGTNTEAFF.

V is TRBV12-5 and J is TRBJ2-6; TRBD1 matches at 8 bases. The CDR3 has 17 amino acids. Looked up from germline, CDR1 is LGHNT and CDR2 is FRNRAP. J lost 2 bases, V lost 1 base, and 4 bases had no gene match. CDR3 sequence (DNA): TGTGCTAGTGGTTTGGCCTGGACAGGGACTGGGGCCAACGTCCTGACTTTC. Translating gives CASGLAWTGTGANVLTF.

The V and J genes are TRBV5-6 and TRBJ2-3; 7 bases line up with TRBD2. This CDR3 is built from 16 residues. The germline gives CDR1 SGHDT, CDR2 YYEEEE. V shed 0 bases and J 3 bases; nucleotides not matched to a gene: 7. The CDR3 region has the DNA TGTGCCAGCAGCTTGGGTACCGGGACTAAAACAGATACGCAGTATTTT. Protein: CASSLGTGTKTDTQYF. The variable domain in full, with the rest retrieved from reference TRBV5-6 and TRBJ2-3, is DAGVTQSPTHLIKTRGQQVTLRCSPKSGHDTVSWYQQALGQGPQFIFQYYEEEERQRGNFPDRFSGHQFPNYSSELNVNALLLGDSALYLCASSLGTGTKTDTQYFGPGTRLTVL.

V and J are TRBV6-2 or TRBV6-3 and TRBJ1-6; 9 positions agree with TRBD1. Germline-derived CDR1 and CDR2 are MNHEY and SVGEGT. Germline trimming cut 5 bases from V and 1 base from J; bases unmatched to any gene: 18. The CDR3 spans 21 residues. CDR3 DNA: TGTGCCAGCAGTCACGAACCCCCGGGACAGGGAATGAGGTCCTATAATTCACCCCTCCACTTT. Protein product: CASSHEPPGQGMRSYNSPLHF.

The chain combines TRBV4-3 with TRBJ2-7; 10 bases are shared with TRBD2. V lost 0 bases and J lost 4; bases outside the gene matches: 12. This CDR3 spans 18 amino acids. Per the germline V gene, CDR1 is LGHNA and CDR2 is YSLEER. CDR3 sequence (DNA): TGCGCCAGCAGCCAAGAACAGAGCGGGCCTAGCGGGGGTTACGAGCAGTACTTC. This codes for CASSQEQSGPSGGYEQYF.

The chain couples TRBV5-1 to TRBJ2-1; 8 bases align to TRBD2. The CDR3 contains 16 residues. CDR1 is SGHRS and CDR2 is YFSETQ in the germline V gene. V dropped 5 bases and J dropped 2; count of bases not matched to a gene: 9. The CDR3 nucleotides read TGCGCCAGCAGTCCGCTGGCGGGAGGAACCTACAATGAGCAGTTCTTC. This codes for CASSPLAGGTYNEQFF.

V is TRBV7-9 and J is TRBJ2-6; unclear D gene. The ends were cut back, 5 bases at V and 0 bases at J, with 11 bases in the middle. Germline assignment: CDR1 SEHNR and CDR2 FQNEAQ (reference sequence). CDR3 length equals 16 residues. This chain's CDR3 is CASSDTVSSGANVLTF. DNA of the CDR3: TGTGCCAGCAGCGACACTGTAAGCTCTGGGGCCAACGTCCTGACTTTC.

The J gene is TRBJ1-1, the V gene TRBV19, with 12 bases matching TRBD1. Germline-derived CDR1 and CDR2 are LNHDA and SQIVND (reference sequence). There are 15 residues in the CDR3. V shed 3 bases, J shed 7 bases, and the junction held 6 bases outside the gene matches. CDR3 in DNA: TGTGCCAGTAGTATCGGGACAGGGGGCATAGGTGAAGCTTTCTTT. Translated: CASSIGTGGIGEAFF.

In this sample, this clone turned up once. V and J are TRBV15 and TRBJ2-1; 13 bases map to TRBD2. Looked up from germline, CDR1 is LNHNV and CDR2 is YYDKDF (reference sequence). V was clipped by 5 bases and J by 5 bases; unmatched bases: 9. The CDR3 is 17 residues long. The CDR3 loop reads CATSGSGTSGANNEQFF. The CDR3 DNA reads TGTGCCACCAGCGGTTCCGGGACTAGCGGGGCAAACAATGAGCAGTTCTTC.

This clone was picked up one time. The V gene is TRBV4-1, the J gene TRBJ2-2; the match to TRBD2 covers 10 bases. This CDR3 is 15 amino acids long. Germline CDR1 reads MGHRA; CDR2 reads YSYEKL. V shed 4 bases, J shed 7 bases, and the junction held 6 bases outside the gene matches. CDR3 bases: TGCGCCAGCAGCCCAAGCGGGAGGGCCGGCGGGGAGCTGTTTTTT. Its protein product is CASSPSGRAGGELFF.